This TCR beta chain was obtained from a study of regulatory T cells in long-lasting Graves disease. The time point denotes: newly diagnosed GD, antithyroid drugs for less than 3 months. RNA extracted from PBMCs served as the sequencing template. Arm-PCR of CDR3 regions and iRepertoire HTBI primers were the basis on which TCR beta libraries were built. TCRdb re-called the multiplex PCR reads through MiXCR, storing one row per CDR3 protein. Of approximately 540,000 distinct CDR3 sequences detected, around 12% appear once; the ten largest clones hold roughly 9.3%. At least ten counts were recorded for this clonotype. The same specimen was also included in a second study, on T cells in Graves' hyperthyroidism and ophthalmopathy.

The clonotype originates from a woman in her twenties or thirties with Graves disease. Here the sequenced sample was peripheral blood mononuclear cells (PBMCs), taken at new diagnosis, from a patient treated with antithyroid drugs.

CDR3 in amino acids: CASRGDRGRLSEAFF. Here the CDR3 DNA reads TGTGCCAGTAGAGGGGACAGGGGGAGGTTATCTGAAGCTTTCTTT. The chain joins TRBV19 to TRBJ1-1; the match to TRBD1 covers 11 bases. The ends lost 6 bases at V and 6 bases at J; junction bases unmatched: 9. CDR3 length: 15 residues. Germline V gene sequence: CDR1 LNHDA, CDR2 SQIVND (reference sequence).